This T cell receptor beta chain comes out of a study of cytomegalovirus exposure and HLA in healthy donors. The germline CDR1 and CDR2 sequences are MNHEY and SMNVEV (reference sequence). Trimming shortened V by 5 bases and J by 8 bases, and 19 bases separated the two germline ends. This CDR3 contains 15 residues. The primer mix had 60 Vbeta and 13 Jbeta primers. TCRdb keeps only in-frame clones here, not all; method: immunoSEQ multiplex PCR. The data show more than 20,000 clones, roughly 73% seen once. The sample taken for sequencing was PBMCs. The chain recombines TRBV27 with TRBJ2-1; D is possibly TRBD1 (7 bases). This TCR was sampled from a male donor in good health and CMV-seronegative. CDR3 in amino acids: CASSPVRGVGDEQFF. The CDR3 DNA follows: TGTGCCAGCAGTCCAGTCAGGGGGGTTGGGGATGAGCAGTTCTTC.